These 31 T cell receptor beta chains originate from one sample sequenced in a study of blood T cell repertoires in COVID-19. The protocol was immunoSEQ multiplex PCR, while the TCRdb copy is restricted to in-frame clones and leaves out a portion. Of a few hundred thousand clones listed, around 80% were seen once; the top ten hold about 1.4%. The sequencing input was peripheral blood. The receptor set was obtained from a woman between 40 and 50 years old who had recovered from COVID-19.

This clone was recorded only once. The rearrangement links TRBV10-3 to TRBJ2-7, with a possible D match to TRBD1 (5 bases). CDR1 and CDR2 from the germline V gene are ENHRY and SYGVKD. CDR3 length: 14 amino acids. With 0 bases removed from V and 3 bases from J, the gap between germline ends came to 9 bases. The CDR3, as DNA: TGTGCCATCAGTGAGTCGGCAGGGTACTACGAGCAGTACTTC. This sequence encodes CAISESAGYYEQYF.

The genes are TRBV7-9 and TRBJ1-2; 9 nucleotides match TRBD1. The V gene end was trimmed by 0 bases and the J gene end by 1 base; junction bases not matched to a gene: 3. CDR1 is SEHNR and CDR2 is FQNEAQ in the germline V gene (reference sequence). The CDR3 runs to 16 residues. CDR3 coding DNA: TGTGCCAGCAGCTTAGCCCCGGACAGGGGTAACTATGGCTACACCTTC. This sequence encodes CASSLAPDRGNYGYTF.

V gene TRBV7-9 combines with J gene TRBJ2-1, with 11 nucleotides matching TRBD2. V lost 8 bases to trimming and J lost 9 bases; unmatched junction nucleotides: 9. The CDR3 length is 14 residues. Germline V gene sequence: CDR1 SEHNR, CDR2 FQNEAQ (reference sequence). CDR3 sequence reads: CASHSGGAGAEQFF. Written as DNA, the CDR3 is TGTGCCAGCCATAGCGGGGGGGCAGGCGCTGAGCAGTTCTTC.

The chain joins TRBV19 to TRBJ2-7, with TRBD2 matching over 7 bases. This CDR3 comprises 14 residues. CDR1 and CDR2 from the germline V gene are LNHDA and SQIVND (reference sequence). The ends lost 6 bases at V and 5 bases at J; junction bases unmatched: 10. CDR3 protein: CASRRTSGSNEQYF. The CDR3 DNA is TGTGCCAGTAGACGGACTAGTGGCTCAAACGAGCAGTACTTC.

The chain carries TRBV2 and TRBJ2-7; no definite D call. Germline V lookup: CDR1 SNHLY, CDR2 FYNNEI. Trimming shortened V by 2 bases and J by 0 bases, and 8 bases separated the two germline ends. The CDR3 sequence is 14 residues long. This chain's CDR3 is CASSERRSSYEQYF. The CDR3 coding sequence is TGTGCCAGCAGTGAAAGGCGGAGCTCCTACGAGCAGTACTTC.

The V and J genes are TRBV28 and TRBJ2-7, with 12 bases fitting TRBD1. The CDR3 has 14 amino acids. Germline values: CDR1 MDHEN, CDR2 SYDVKM. The V gene end was trimmed by 7 bases and the J gene end by 5 bases; junction bases not matched to a gene: 6. CDR3 sequence reads: CASTPGQGAHEQYF. The CDR3 nucleotides read TGTGCCAGCACCCCGGGACAGGGGGCCCACGAGCAGTACTTC. The full variable domain, in which reference TRBV28 and TRBJ2-7 provide the parts outside the CDR3, is DVKVTQSSRYLVKRTGEKVFLECVQDMDHENMFWYRQDPGLGLRLIYFSYDVKMKEKGDIPEGYSVSREKKERFSLILESASTNQTSMYLCASTPGQGAHEQYFGPGTRLTVT.

The sample holds one count of this clone. The chain is built from TRBV7-9 and TRBJ2-1; TRBD2 aligns across 10 bases. V was clipped by 3 bases and J by 9 bases; unmatched bases: 8. In germline, CDR1 is SEHNR, CDR2 FQNEAQ (reference sequence). The CDR3 has 15 amino acids. This CDR3 is CASSLASGGSGEQFF. CDR3 DNA: TGTGCCAGCAGCTTGGCTAGCGGGGGTTCGGGTGAGCAGTTCTTC.

The V gene is TRBV11-2, the J gene TRBJ1-1; D unresolved. Trimming left V 0 bases short and J 7 bases short, with 6 bases between. Germline V gene data show CDR1 as SGHAT and CDR2 as FQNNGV. The length of the CDR3 is 12 residues. CDR3 nucleotides: TGTGCCAGCAGCTTAGAGGTCAGTGAAGCTTTCTTT. Translating gives CASSLEVSEAFF.

The chain combines TRBV4-3 with TRBJ1-2; possible D gene TRBD1, 6 bases. V lost 0 bases, J lost 3 bases, and 14 bases lay in between. Germline V CDR1 and CDR2: LGHNA, YSLEER. This CDR3 is built from 16 residues. In nucleotides, the CDR3 is TGCGCCAGCAGCCAAGATGAAGCAGGGGATTACTATGGCTACACCTTC. This sequence encodes CASSQDEAGDYYGYTF.

Regarding this clone: Other DNA sequences of this sample code for an identical CDR3. The chain employs TRBV18 and TRBJ1-1; D is possibly TRBD1 (5 bases). Germline V gene lookup returns CDR1 KGHSH and CDR2 LQKENI. This CDR3 contains 14 residues. V lost 0 bases and J 4 bases, leaving 9 bases between the germline ends. The CDR3 region has the DNA TGTGCCAGCTCACCACCGGGGGGATCCACTGAAGCTTTCTTT. This codes for CASSPPGGSTEAFF.

The chain is built from TRBV19 and TRBJ2-6; TRBD1 might be the D (5 bases). Germline values: CDR1 LNHDA, CDR2 SQIVND (reference sequence). The CDR3 covers 14 residues. Trimming pared 1 base from V and 10 bases from J, leaving 11 bases between. CDR3 bases: TGTGCCAGTAGTATAGTCGGCAGGGTTAACGTCCTGACTTTC. As protein: CASSIVGRVNVLTF. The full variable domain, its missing parts supplied by reference TRBV19 and TRBJ2-6, is DGGITQSPKYLFRKEGQNVTLSCEQNLNHDAMYWYRQDPGQGLRLIYYSQIVNDFQKGDIAEGYSVSREKKESFPLTVTSAQKNPTAFYLCASSIVGRVNVLTFGAGSRLTVL.

This clone came up a few times. This rearrangement joins TRBV6-5 to TRBJ2-7; D perhaps matches TRBD2 (6 bases). The V end was cut by 2 bases, the J end by 1 base, with 12 bases between. The CDR3 sequence is 15 residues long. Germline V gives CDR1 MNHEY, CDR2 SVGAGI. DNA for the CDR3: TGTGCCAGCAGTTACGGTGCGGGGAGATCCTACGAGCAGTACTTC. It translates to CASSYGAGRSYEQYF.

The genes are TRBV11-3 and TRBJ1-4; 7 nucleotides match TRBD1. The V gene end was trimmed by 0 bases and the J gene end by 5 bases; junction bases not matched to a gene: 3. The CDR3 extends over 15 amino acids. Germline CDR1 SGHNT, CDR2 YENEEA. CDR3 sequence (DNA): TGTGCCAGCAGCTTAGACAGGGGGAGGAATGAAAAACTGTTTTTT. Its protein is CASSLDRGRNEKLFF. The variable domain in full, completed from reference TRBV11-3 and TRBJ1-4, reads EAGVVQSPRYKIIEKKQPVAFWCNPISGHNTLYWYLQNLGQGPELLIRYENEEAVDDSQLPKDRFSAERLKGVDSTLKIQPAELGDSAVYLCASSLDRGRNEKLFFGSGTQLSVL.

The J gene is TRBJ1-2, the V gene TRBV5-4, with 8 bases fitting TRBD1. The CDR3 contains 14 residues. V shed 4 bases and J 5 bases; nucleotides not matched to a gene: 7. In germline, CDR1 is SGHNT, CDR2 YYREEE (reference sequence). CDR3 nucleotide sequence: TGTGCCAGCAGCGTGCGACAGGGGTCTTATGGCTACACCTTC. The encoded protein is CASSVRQGSYGYTF.

This chain uses TRBV6-7 with TRBJ2-3; D not resolved. TRBV6-7 belongs to the ORF category, with a function that is uncertain. The V and J ends lost 7 bases and 3 bases respectively, with 2 bases between them. This CDR3 region has 10 residues. CDR3 in amino acids: CASTTDTQYF. CDR3 bases: TGTGCCAGCACTACAGATACGCAGTATTTT.

The rearrangement uses TRBV4-3 and TRBJ2-2, with D possibly being TRBD1 (7 bases). Trimming removed 3 bases from V and 3 bases from J, with 17 bases in between. CDR1 and CDR2 (germline): LGHNA, YSLEER. The CDR3 sequence is 17 residues long. Here the CDR3 reads CASSHVGQGGDTGELFF. The DNA for the CDR3 is TGCGCCAGCAGCCATGTCGGGCAGGGGGGAGACACCGGGGAGCTGTTTTTT.

This chain uses TRBV3-1 (or the pseudogene TRBV3-2) with TRBJ2-5, with D tentatively TRBD2 (5 bases). CDR1 is LGHDT, CDR2 YNNKEL, per germline (reference sequence). The CDR3 loop spans 14 amino acids. The ends were cut back, 0 bases at V and 9 bases at J, with 14 bases in the middle. As DNA, the CDR3 is TGTGCCAGCAGCCAAGATTTGGCTAGCCCGGCCCAGTACTTC. It is translated as CASSQDLASPAQYF.

The rearrangement links TRBV7-2 to TRBJ1-1; D ambiguous. V was trimmed by 1 base and J by 3 bases, leaving 6 bases between them. Germline CDR1 and CDR2: SGHTA and FQGNSA. The CDR3 contains 13 residues. CDR3: CASSLGGDTEAFF. DNA of the CDR3: TGTGCCAGCAGCTTAGGGGGAGACACTGAAGCTTTCTTT.

The J gene is TRBJ2-5, the V gene TRBV5-8; 9 positions agree with TRBD1. Germline V gene data show CDR1 as SGHTS and CDR2 as YDEGEE. The CDR3 has 13 residues. The trim removed 4 bases at V and 5 bases at J, leaving 3 bases unmatched. The CDR3 bases are TGTGCCAGCAGCGGACAGGGGCGGGAGACCCAGTACTTC. As protein: CASSGQGRETQYF. Looking up the rest from reference TRBV5-8 and TRBJ2-5 gives the full variable domain: EAGVTQSPTHLIKTRGQQATLRCSPISGHTSVYWYQQALGLGLQFLLWYDEGEERNRGNFPPRFSGRQFPNYSSELNVNALELEDSALYLCASSGQGRETQYFGPGTRLLVL.

This clone was counted a single time. Within the sample, other DNA sequences also encode this same CDR3. The genes are TRBV18 and TRBJ1-1, with D possibly matching TRBD1 (5 bases). The CDR3 covers 15 residues. Trimming cost V 3 bases and J 1 base, with 12 bases left between them. Germline V gene sequence: CDR1 KGHSH, CDR2 LQKENI. Here the CDR3 DNA reads TGTGCCAGCTCACCGGGGCTCGGGAGGAACACTGAAGCTTTCTTT. It encodes CASSPGLGRNTEAFF.

V gene TRBV7-2 combines with J gene TRBJ2-2; 7 bases agree with TRBD1. Germline CDR1 and CDR2: SGHTA and FQGNSA. J lost 1 base, V lost 1 base, and 3 bases had no gene match. The CDR3 is made up of 16 amino acids. The CDR3 bases are TGTGCCAGCAGCTTAGTGACAGGGTGGAACACCGGGGAGCTGTTTTTT. It encodes CASSLVTGWNTGELFF. Full variable domain (rest looked up from reference TRBV7-2 and TRBJ2-2): GAGVSQSPSNKVTEKGKDVELRCDPISGHTALYWYRQSLGQGLEFLIYFQGNSAPDKSGLPSDRFSAERTGGSVSTLTIQRTQQEDSAVYLCASSLVTGWNTGELFFGEGSRLTVL.

The chain has TRBV18 and TRBJ1-1; D is possibly TRBD1 (5 bases). CDR1 and CDR2 (germline): KGHSH, LQKENI. Deletions cut 4 bases from V and 1 base from J, with 13 bases between. The CDR3 consists of 15 residues. The CDR3 bases are TGTGCCAGCTCACTCGCCAGTCAGGGGAACACTGAAGCTTTCTTT. The encoded protein is CASSLASQGNTEAFF.

The chain has TRBV5-4 and TRBJ2-5, with D unresolved. The CDR3 sequence is 15 residues long. V was cut by 4 bases and J by 2 bases, with 15 bases left in between. In germline, CDR1 is SGHNT, CDR2 YYREEE (reference sequence). The CDR3 spells CASSQETGAQETQYF. The CDR3 DNA is TGTGCCAGCAGCCAGGAAACCGGCGCGCAAGAGACCCAGTACTTC.

The chain links TRBV5-1 to TRBJ2-5; 7 bases align to TRBD1. The CDR3 spans 15 residues. Germline loops: CDR1 SGHRS, CDR2 YFSETQ. The V and J ends lost 4 bases and 7 bases, in that order; junction bases with no gene match: 13. The CDR3, as DNA: TGCGCCAGCAGCCTGCGGACAGGTGGTTCCGTGACCCAGTACTTC. This sequence encodes CASSLRTGGSVTQYF.

In this sample, this clone turned up a few times. The gene calls are TRBV7-8 and TRBJ2-4; 8 bases agree with TRBD2. The germline V gene has CDR1 SGHVS and CDR2 FQNEAQ. The V gene end was trimmed by 4 bases and the J gene end by 7 bases; junction bases not matched to a gene: 12. This CDR3 comprises 16 residues. The CDR3 nucleotides read TGTGCCAGCAGCTACAGCGGGGGCCCGCCCGGGAACATTCAGTACTTC. Residues: CASSYSGGPPGNIQYF.

As for this clone: This specimen includes other DNA sequences encoding the same CDR3. The chain combines TRBV19 with TRBJ1-2, with 8 bases identical to TRBD1. Germline lookup yields CDR1 LNHDA and CDR2 SQIVND (reference sequence). This CDR3 comprises 13 residues. The V and J ends lost 4 bases and 4 bases, in that order; junction bases with no gene match: 2. As DNA, the CDR3 is TGTGCCAGTAGTACCGGGACAGGCTATGGCTACACCTTC. Amino acid sequence: CASSTGTGYGYTF.

The chain recombines TRBV11-3 with TRBJ1-3, with D possibly TRBD1 on 6 matching bases. Germline CDR1 reads SGHNT; CDR2 reads YENEEA. CDR3 length: 16 residues. V shed 4 bases and J shed 0 bases, with 13 bases lying between them. CDR3 nucleotides: TGTGCCAGCAGCTCCGGGGCAGGGGACTCTGGAAACACCATATATTTT. Protein: CASSSGAGDSGNTIYF.

V usage is TRBV19 and J usage is TRBJ1-1, with D unresolved. The length of the CDR3 is 14 residues. Deletions cut 6 bases from V and 6 bases from J, with 17 bases between. Germline V CDR1 and CDR2: LNHDA, SQIVND (reference sequence). The CDR3 loop is CASRSGGAGSEAFF. CDR3 coding DNA: TGTGCCAGTAGATCCGGAGGCGCGGGGTCTGAAGCTTTCTTT.

The chain recombines TRBV19 with TRBJ2-1; a weak D match, TRBD2 (6 bases). V shed 5 bases and J shed 10 bases, with 15 bases lying between them. Germline V lookup: CDR1 LNHDA, CDR2 SQIVND (reference sequence). The CDR3 runs 13 residues. CDR3 bases: TGTGCCAGTAGTTCACCCCCGGGGGAGGAGCAGTTCTTC. Its translation: CASSSPPGEEQFF.

In nucleotides, the CDR3 is TGTGCCAGCAGCACTACGAACGGTGGCTACACCTTC. Translated, it gives CASSTTNGGYTF. The rearrangement links TRBV11-3 to TRBJ1-2; D not resolved. Per germline, CDR1 SGHNT and CDR2 YENEEA. This CDR3 has 12 residues. Trimming stripped 5 bases from V and 7 bases from J, with 11 bases between.

This clone appeared once. This chain connects TRBV3-1 (or the pseudogene TRBV3-2) to TRBJ2-2; 7 bases map to TRBD2. With V trimmed by 1 base and J by 6 bases, 5 bases remained unmatched. The germline V gene has CDR1 LGHDT and CDR2 YNNKEL (reference sequence). CDR3 size: 15 residues. CDR3 nucleotides: TGTGCCAGCAGCCAAGGGGTGACTAGCCCCGGGGAGCTGTTTTTT. This sequence encodes CASSQGVTSPGELFF.